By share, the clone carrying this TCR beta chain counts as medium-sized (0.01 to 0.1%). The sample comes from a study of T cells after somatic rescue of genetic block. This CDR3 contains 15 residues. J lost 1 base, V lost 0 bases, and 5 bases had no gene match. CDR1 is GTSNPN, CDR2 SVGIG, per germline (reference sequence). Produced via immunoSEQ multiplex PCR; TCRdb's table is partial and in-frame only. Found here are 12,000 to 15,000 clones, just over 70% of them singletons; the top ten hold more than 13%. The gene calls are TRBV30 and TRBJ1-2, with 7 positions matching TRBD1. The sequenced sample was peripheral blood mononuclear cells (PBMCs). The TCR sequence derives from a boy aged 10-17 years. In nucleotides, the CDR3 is TGTGCCTGGAGTGTAACTCGGGACAGTAACTATGGCTACACCTTC. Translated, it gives CAWSVTRDSNYGYTF.